The TCR beta chain described here comes from a study of CD8 T cells in ankylosing spondylitis. General study points: Characteristic, it appeared, of ankylosing spondylitis blood was a TCR beta motif of roughly eight highly homologous variants.

Trimming took off 5 bases at V and 5 bases at J, with 14 bases between the two ends. In germline, CDR1 is DFQATT, CDR2 SNEGSKA (reference sequence). The CDR3 runs to 13 residues. This clonotype came up a few times. What it binds is unknown. TCRdb passed the 5' RACE reads through MiXCR, listing each CDR3 protein once. The sample records a few hundred thousand distinct CDR3 sequences, approximately 24% being singletons. This TCR was sampled from a male donor with ankylosing spondylitis or in good health (not recorded which). The sequencing sample was made of blood, either unsorted or a sorted T cell fraction (not recorded which). The chain joins TRBV20-1 to TRBJ2-3, with unresolved D. The CDR3 nucleotides are TGCAGTGCTCCCTTCACCGAGAGAGATACGCAGTATTTT. Protein: CSAPFTERDTQYF.